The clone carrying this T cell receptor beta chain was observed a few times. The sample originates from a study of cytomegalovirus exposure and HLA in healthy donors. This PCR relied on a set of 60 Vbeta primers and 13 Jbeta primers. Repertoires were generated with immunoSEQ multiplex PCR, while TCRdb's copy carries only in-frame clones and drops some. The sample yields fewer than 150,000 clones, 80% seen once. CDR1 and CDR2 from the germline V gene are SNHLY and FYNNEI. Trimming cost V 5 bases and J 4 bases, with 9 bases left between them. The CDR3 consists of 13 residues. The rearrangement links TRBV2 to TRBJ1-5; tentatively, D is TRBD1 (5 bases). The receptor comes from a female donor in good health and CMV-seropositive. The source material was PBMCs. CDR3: CASSPGQNQPQHF. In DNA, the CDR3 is TGTGCCAGCAGTCCAGGGCAGAATCAGCCCCAGCATTTT.